This T cell receptor (beta chain) was profiled in a study of monozygotic twins with inflammatory bowel disease. Study-wide points: Patient repertoire variability may have increased through differing immunosuppressive treatments.

With the 5' RACE reads reprocessed, TCRdb shows one record per CDR3 protein and no DNA. This repertoire includes about 160,000 distinct CDR3 sequences. For this clonotype: The antigen is unknown.

The CDR3 spans 18 residues. Looked up from germline, CDR1 is LGHDT and CDR2 is YNNKEL (reference sequence). Sequenced sample: blood. The chain links TRBV3-1 to TRBJ1-3. This clonotype was obtained from a human donor with ulcerative colitis or Crohn's disease, or a healthy co-twin of an affected twin (not recorded which). CDR3 in amino acids: CASSHPIPHRSGGNTIYF.